The 8 T cell receptor beta chains below come from one sample, sequenced in a study of cytomegalovirus exposure and HLA in healthy donors. The PCR had 60 Vbeta and 13 Jbeta primers. Assay used: immunoSEQ multiplex PCR; TCRdb lists only in-frame clones, some missing. The table shows 110,000 to 150,000 clones, with 9.4% occurring only once. The specimen sequenced was PBMCs. The receptors originated from a male donor in good health and CMV-seronegative.

Written as DNA, the CDR3 is TGTGCCAGCAGTTCAACAGGGGCCCTCAATCAGCCCCAGCATTTT. This codes for CASSSTGALNQPQHF. This rearrangement joins TRBV28 to TRBJ1-5; 7 bases map to TRBD1. Per germline, CDR1 MDHEN and CDR2 SYDVKM. The CDR3 consists of 15 residues. The V and J ends lost 4 bases and 3 bases, in that order; junction bases with no gene match: 6.

V is TRBV29-1 and J is TRBJ2-7, with 9 bases fitting TRBD1. The CDR3 covers 12 residues. CDR1 and CDR2 (germline): SQVTM, ANQGSEA. After removal of 4 bases from V and 5 bases from J, the junction contained 3 bases not matched to a gene. The CDR3 nucleotides are TGCAGCGTTGTACAGGGGGCTGACGAGCAGTACTTC. The encoded protein is CSVVQGADEQYF.

This clone was seen more than once but under ten times. V and J are TRBV4-1 and TRBJ2-2, with TRBD2 matching over 9 bases. Germline assignment: CDR1 MGHRA and CDR2 YSYEKL. The CDR3 consists of 16 residues. Unmatched junction bases numbered 6, after V lost 1 base and J lost 6 bases. In DNA, the CDR3 is TGCGCCAGCAGCCAAGTGTCGCGGGAGGGGGCCGGGGAGCTGTTTTTT. Its translation is CASSQVSREGAGELFF.

This clone was detected a few times. V gene TRBV7-9 combines with J gene TRBJ1-1; D gene uncertain. Germline V gene sequence: CDR1 SEHNR, CDR2 FQNEAQ (reference sequence). This CDR3 spans 13 amino acids. V was cut by 1 base and J by 1 base, with 4 bases left in between. CDR3 nucleotide sequence: TGTGCCAGCAGCTTAGACACGAACACTGAAGCTTTCTTT. Translated, it gives CASSLDTNTEAFF.

The rearrangement links TRBV4-1 to TRBJ1-3; D gene ambiguous. V lost 1 base, J lost 0 bases, and 7 bases lay in between. Germline V gene lookup returns CDR1 MGHRA and CDR2 YSYEKL. The length of the CDR3 is 15 residues. CDR3 sequence (DNA): TGCGCCAGCAGCCAAGTACAGAGCTCTGGAAACACCATATATTTT. Protein: CASSQVQSSGNTIYF.

This clone came up once. The rearrangement links TRBV9 to TRBJ2-2; D possibly corresponds to TRBD1 (5 bases). V shed 6 bases and J shed 5 bases, with 11 bases lying between them. Germline V gene sequence: CDR1 SGDLS, CDR2 YYNGEE. The CDR3 runs to 13 residues. In DNA form, the CDR3 reads TGTGCCAGCAACCCAGGGTGGACCGGGGAGCTGTTTTTT. Translated, it gives CASNPGWTGELFF.

This clone occurred a few times. CDR3 in amino acids: CASSLYSGGSNNQPQHF. The CDR3 nucleotides read TGTGCCAGCAGCTTATATTCAGGGGGCAGTAACAATCAGCCCCAGCATTTT. The V gene is TRBV7-2, the J gene TRBJ1-5, with TRBD1 matching 8 bases. The CDR3 loop spans 17 amino acids. Germline V CDR1 and CDR2: SGHTA, FQGNSA. The trim removed 2 bases at V and 3 bases at J, leaving 9 bases unmatched.

The V gene is TRBV13, the J gene TRBJ1-2; 7 bases align to TRBD1. This CDR3 is built from 17 residues. J lost 1 base, V lost 4 bases, and 12 bases had no gene match. Looked up from germline, CDR1 is PRHDT and CDR2 is FYEKMQ (reference sequence). CDR3 nucleotides: TGTGCCAGCAGCTCCACCGCCGGGACAGAGTTTAACTATGGCTACACCTTC. This translates into CASSSTAGTEFNYGYTF.